The next 26 T cell receptor beta chains were all read from a single sample in a study of blood T cell repertoires in COVID-19. Some clones are missing from TCRdb's copy, which holds only in-frame ones; the method was immunoSEQ multiplex PCR. The top ten hold about 5% of the sample, which has hundreds of thousands of clones, around 83% seen once. The specimen sequenced was PBMCs or T cells enriched from blood (not recorded which). The receptors were gathered from a man aged 35 to 55 who had been exposed to COVID-19.

This rearrangement joins TRBV6-5 to TRBJ1-1; tentatively, D is TRBD1 (6 bases). Trimming took off 4 bases at V and 10 bases at J, with 13 bases between the two ends. Germline V gives CDR1 MNHEY, CDR2 SVGAGI. CDR3 length: 12 residues. CDR3 in amino acids: CASSFTGSPAFF. The CDR3, as DNA: TGTGCCAGCAGTTTCACAGGGAGTCCAGCTTTCTTT.

The chain combines TRBV6-4 with TRBJ2-7, with a possible D match to TRBD1 (6 bases). The V end was cut by 3 bases, the J end by 2 bases, with 14 bases between. The CDR3 has 15 amino acids. Germline V lookup: CDR1 MRHNA, CDR2 SNTAGT. The CDR3: CASSDQMGAPYEQYF. CDR3 in DNA: TGTGCCAGCAGTGATCAAATGGGGGCTCCCTACGAGCAGTACTTC.

V usage is TRBV15 and J usage is TRBJ1-2; no definite D call. Trimming removed 3 bases from V and 4 bases from J, with 21 bases in between. Germline loops: CDR1 LNHNV, CDR2 YYDKDF (reference sequence). There are 17 residues in the CDR3. The CDR3 spells CATSSTDKPLISYGYTF. The CDR3 DNA sequence: TGTGCCACCAGCAGCACAGACAAGCCACTTATATCCTATGGCTACACCTTC.

V is TRBV5-1 and J is TRBJ2-2; unclear D gene. CDR3 length: 13 residues. The germline V gene has CDR1 SGHRS and CDR2 YFSETQ. The V end lost 6 bases, the J end lost 0 bases, and 6 bases lay between the germline ends. As DNA, the CDR3 is TGCGCCAGCACTAGAGCGAACACCGGGGAGCTGTTTTTT. It specifies CASTRANTGELFF.

For this clone: The junction departs from the called germline gene at one end, perhaps through a read error. The gene calls are TRBV5-1 and TRBJ1-2, with D uncertain. This CDR3 region has 13 residues. The germline V gene has CDR1 SGHRS and CDR2 YFSETQ. CDR3 sequence: CASSLNGNYGYTF. The CDR3 DNA reads as TGCGCCAGCAGCTTGAACGGCAACTATGGTTACACCTTC.

This clone was detected only once. This rearrangement joins TRBV30 to TRBJ2-3, with D possibly TRBD2 on 5 matching bases. Trimming removed 3 bases at V and 2 bases at J, with 18 bases between. The CDR3 runs to 16 residues. The germline CDR1 and CDR2 sequences are GTSNPN and SVGIG (reference sequence). CDR3 amino acids: CAWSGGWAPPTDTQYF. In DNA form, the CDR3 reads TGTGCCTGGAGCGGAGGTTGGGCCCCACCCACAGATACGCAGTATTTT.

This clone has only one observation. The rearrangement links TRBV7-9 to TRBJ1-2, with TRBD1 matching 8 bases. This CDR3 comprises 14 residues. J gave up 3 bases and V 6 bases, and 6 bases lay outside the gene matches. Germline V CDR1 and CDR2: SEHNR, FQNEAQ (reference sequence). CDR3 loop: CASRPTGGDYGYTF. The CDR3 DNA is TGTGCCAGCAGGCCTACAGGGGGAGACTATGGCTACACCTTC.

The chain has TRBV5-1 and TRBJ2-1; 8 bases align to TRBD1. The CDR3 extends over 15 amino acids. Germline values: CDR1 SGHRS, CDR2 YFSETQ. The J segment lost 7 bases and the V segment lost 4 bases, leaving 10 bases of the junction unmatched. CDR3 sequence reads: CASSPGGELLNEQFF. The DNA of the CDR3 is TGCGCCAGCAGCCCAGGGGGCGAGTTGTTGAATGAGCAGTTCTTC. Looking up the rest from reference TRBV5-1 and TRBJ2-1 gives the full variable domain: KAGVTQTPRYLIKTRGQQVTLSCSPISGHRSVSWYQQTPGQGLQFLFEYFSETQRNKGNFPGRFSGRQFSNSRSEMNVSTLELGDSALYLCASSPGGELLNEQFFGPGTRLTVL.

This chain links TRBV6-1 with TRBJ1-4; D not resolved. Looked up from germline, CDR1 is MNHNS and CDR2 is SASEGT. Trimming pared 2 bases from V and 8 bases from J, leaving 9 bases between. The CDR3 contains 13 residues. The CDR3 protein is CASSESWSEKLFF. The DNA of the CDR3 is TGTGCCAGCAGTGAAAGCTGGTCGGAAAAACTGTTTTTT.

This clone was counted between two and nine times. The rearrangement joins TRBV5-1 to TRBJ2-7; D might be TRBD1 (6 bases). The CDR3 is 16 residues long. With 0 bases removed from V and 1 base from J, the gap between germline ends came to 14 bases. Germline CDR1 is SGHRS and CDR2 is YFSETQ. The CDR3 sequence: CASSLGQDSFSYEQYF. The CDR3 DNA reads TGCGCCAGCAGCTTGGGACAGGACTCCTTTTCCTACGAGCAGTACTTC.

The chain uses TRBV5-6 and TRBJ1-2, with no clear D. This CDR3 contains 13 residues. From germline, CDR1 is SGHDT and CDR2 YYEEEE. Trimming removed 2 bases from V and 4 bases from J, with 9 bases in between. The DNA for the CDR3 is TGTGCCAGCAGCTTTTCGTCTTCCTATGGCTACACCTTC. Translated, it gives CASSFSSSYGYTF.

The chain has TRBV7-3 and TRBJ2-7; D is possibly TRBD2 (5 bases). This CDR3 contains 13 residues. Trimming took off 3 bases at V and 7 bases at J, with 13 bases between the two ends. CDR1 is SGHTA and CDR2 is FQGTGA in the germline V gene. In DNA, the CDR3 is TGTGCCAGCAGCTTGCCGGGTCCGGGGGAGCAGTACTTC. Translating gives CASSLPGPGEQYF.

V gene TRBV18 combines with J gene TRBJ1-2; D gene unclear. Trimming stripped 6 bases from V and 3 bases from J, with 11 bases between. The CDR3 spans 13 residues. Germline V gives CDR1 KGHSH, CDR2 LQKENI. The CDR3 sequence is CASSHDLDYGYTF. The DNA of the CDR3 is TGTGCCAGCTCGCACGACTTAGACTATGGCTACACCTTC.

The chain recombines TRBV30 with TRBJ2-1, with D hard to call. The V gene's germline CDR1 is GTSNPN and CDR2 SVGIG (reference sequence). Trimming shortened V by 3 bases and J by 5 bases, and 5 bases separated the two germline ends. The CDR3 loop spans 11 amino acids. The CDR3 nucleotides are TGTGCCTGGAGATCTCACAATGAGCAGTTCTTC. As protein: CAWRSHNEQFF.

The chain employs TRBV21-1 and TRBJ2-3; the table's D call TRBD2 went unverified against the DNA. TRBV21-1 is recorded as a pseudogene. The CDR3 is 16 amino acids. The CDR3: CASSLLAGPPGDTQYF. The DNA of the CDR3 is TGTGCCAGCAGCCTACTAGCGGGACCGCCGGGAGATACGCAGTATTTT.

This rearrangement joins TRBV12-3 or TRBV12-4 to TRBJ2-3; 8 positions match TRBD2. The CDR3 spans 13 residues. Losses at the gene ends were 7 bases for V and 5 bases for J; bases not matched to a gene: 5. The CDR3 bases are TGTGCCAGCATGGTCGGGGGGGGAGATACGCAGTATTTT. Translated, it gives CASMVGGGDTQYF.

The rearrangement links TRBV19 to TRBJ2-5; TRBD1 might be the D (5 bases). This CDR3 is 14 amino acids long. Germline lookup yields CDR1 LNHDA and CDR2 SQIVND (reference sequence). Trimming left V 5 bases short and J 1 base short, with 11 bases between. As DNA, the CDR3 is TGTGCCAGTAGTCTGGACACGGGCCAAGAGACCCAGTACTTC. This encodes CASSLDTGQETQYF.

This chain connects TRBV30 to TRBJ1-2; TRBD1 is a possible D gene (6 bases). Per germline, CDR1 GTSNPN and CDR2 SVGIG (reference sequence). The CDR3 loop spans 15 amino acids. V lost 6 bases and J 5 bases, leaving 22 bases between the germline ends. The CDR3: CACSTGTQGIYGYTF. As DNA, the CDR3 is TGTGCCTGTTCTACCGGGACCCAGGGGATTTATGGCTACACCTTC.

This clone was seen more than once but under ten times. V is TRBV6-1 and J is TRBJ2-5; 7 positions match TRBD1. Germline V gives CDR1 MNHNS, CDR2 SASEGT. Trimming at V came to 0 bases and at J to 2 bases, leaving 3 bases not matched to a gene. There are 15 residues in the CDR3. The CDR3 loop is CASSEATGRQETQYF. The CDR3 DNA reads as TGTGCCAGCAGTGAAGCGACAGGGCGACAAGAGACCCAGTACTTC.

V and J are TRBV18 and TRBJ2-1; 14 bases fit TRBD2. V was clipped by 6 bases and J by 9 bases; unmatched bases: 7. The CDR3 has 15 amino acids. The germline V gene has CDR1 KGHSH and CDR2 LQKENI. The CDR3 here is CASSTTSGRAREQFF. The CDR3 nucleotides are TGTGCCAGCTCGACGACTAGCGGGAGGGCCCGTGAGCAGTTCTTC.

The chain joins TRBV11-2 to TRBJ2-1, with TRBD2 matching 8 bases. Looked up from germline, CDR1 is SGHAT and CDR2 is FQNNGV. V was clipped by 5 bases and J by 9 bases; unmatched bases: 15. The length of the CDR3 is 16 residues. DNA for the CDR3: TGTGCCAGCAGCCCCGTATTGGCGGGAGGCTTTGGTGAGCAGTTCTTC. Its protein is CASSPVLAGGFGEQFF.

This clone occurred a few times. The chain is built from TRBV9 and TRBJ2-5; 9 bases align to TRBD2. Germline assignment: CDR1 SGDLS and CDR2 YYNGEE. The V and J ends lost 4 bases and 0 bases, in that order; junction bases with no gene match: 7. CDR3 length: 16 amino acids. The CDR3 bases are TGTGCCAGCAGCAACCGACTAGCGGCACACCAAGAGACCCAGTACTTC. Translating it yields CASSNRLAAHQETQYF.

The chain joins TRBV24-1 to TRBJ2-4, with 7 bases matching TRBD1. V was clipped by 9 bases and J by 3 bases; unmatched bases: 19. Germline CDR1 reads KGHDR; CDR2 reads SFDVKD. CDR3 length: 18 amino acids. The CDR3 loop reads CATYKDREGHRGKNIQYF. For the CDR3, the DNA is TGTGCCACCTACAAAGACAGGGAAGGTCATAGGGGCAAAAACATTCAGTACTTC.

The chain recombines TRBV19 with TRBJ2-5; a possible D gene is TRBD1 (6 bases). There are 14 residues in the CDR3. V was clipped by 9 bases and J by 5 bases, with 19 bases between them. In germline, CDR1 is LNHDA, CDR2 SQIVND (reference sequence). The CDR3 DNA is TGTGCCAGCCCCTCAGGGGCCCGGAGGGAGACCCAGTACTTC. Its translation is CASPSGARRETQYF.

This clone was recorded once. The rearrangement uses TRBV11-3 and TRBJ2-5; 10 bases align to TRBD2. V lost 5 bases to trimming and J lost 5 bases; unmatched junction nucleotides: 11. Germline V CDR1 and CDR2: SGHNT, YENEEA. This CDR3 has 16 amino acids. This CDR3 is CASSPRGLAGVETQYF. CDR3 DNA sequence: TGTGCCAGCAGCCCGCGGGGGCTAGCGGGAGTGGAGACCCAGTACTTC.

The rearrangement joins TRBV6-5 to TRBJ1-1; 8 positions agree with TRBD1. The trim removed 4 bases at V and 9 bases at J, leaving 7 bases unmatched. The CDR3 totals 13 residues. Per the germline V gene, CDR1 is MNHEY and CDR2 is SVGAGI. CDR3 nucleotides: TGTGCCAGCAGTTCGGCAGGGGGCCTTAAAGCTTTCTTT. Protein sequence: CASSSAGGLKAFF.